A selection of T cell receptor beta chains follows, all from one sample in a study of T cell responses to AZD1222 COVID-19 vaccine. Using immunoSEQ multiplex PCR, the repertoire was profiled, and TCRdb retains in-frame clones only, with some absent. The sample records about 140,000 clones, roughly nine tenths being singletons. Sequenced here: peripheral blood, sampled on day 0 of AZD1222 vaccination. The receptors stem from an adult in good health. The CDR3 runs from the conserved cysteine through the conserved F or W. Each record gives: D gene, clone size, V gene, J gene, CDR3 protein, CDR3 DNA. A D gene is named only where the DNA matches it firmly. Clone size is given for some rows only: seen once, a few or many times, or a class if the clone is expanded.

D gene: TRBD2; clone size: NA; V gene: TRBV4-3; J gene: TRBJ2-7; CDR3 protein: CASSPTIGSGMYEQYF; CDR3 DNA: TGCGCCAGCAGCCCTACCATCGGTAGCGGGATGTACGAGCAGTACTTC
D gene: TRBD1; clone size: NA; V gene: TRBV30; J gene: TRBJ2-1; CDR3 protein: CAWSTTGYNEQFF; CDR3 DNA: TGTGCCTGGAGTACGACAGGGTACAATGAGCAGTTCTTC
D gene: NA; clone size: once; V gene: TRBV12-3/TRBV12-4; J gene: TRBJ1-6; CDR3 protein: CASRFENSPLHF; CDR3 DNA: TGTGCCAGCAGGTTCGAGAATTCACCCCTCCACTTT
D gene: NA; clone size: NA; V gene: TRBV12-3/TRBV12-4; J gene: TRBJ1-3; CDR3 protein: CASSFVSGNTIYF; CDR3 DNA: TGTGCCAGCAGTTTCGTATCCGGAAACACCATATATTTT
D gene: NA; clone size: NA; V gene: TRBV2; J gene: TRBJ2-5; CDR3 protein: CASSEGPSMGETQYF; CDR3 DNA: TGTGCCAGCAGTGAAGGGCCCTCGATGGGAGAGACCCAGTACTTC
D gene: TRBD1; clone size: NA; V gene: TRBV5-8; J gene: TRBJ1-3; CDR3 protein: CASSLRGLGNTIYF; CDR3 DNA: TGTGCCAGCAGCTTGAGGGGGCTCGGAAACACCATATATTTT
D gene: NA; clone size: few; V gene: TRBV28; J gene: TRBJ1-2; CDR3 protein: CASSKWAGYTF; CDR3 DNA: TGTGCCAGCAGTAAATGGGCGGGCTACACCTTC
D gene: TRBD2; clone size: few; V gene: TRBV28; J gene: TRBJ2-3; CDR3 protein: CASSLSAGAPDTQYF; CDR3 DNA: TGTGCCAGCAGTTTGAGCGCGGGAGCGCCAGATACGCAGTATTTT
D gene: TRBD2; clone size: few; V gene: TRBV15; J gene: TRBJ2-7; CDR3 protein: CATSRARGAYEQYF; CDR3 DNA: TGTGCCACCAGCAGAGCCCGGGGGGCCTACGAGCAGTACTTC
D gene: NA; clone size: NA; V gene: TRBV19; J gene: TRBJ2-2; CDR3 protein: CASSIAGVNTGELFF; CDR3 DNA: TGTGCCAGTAGTATCGCAGGGGTTAACACCGGGGAGCTGTTTTTT
D gene: NA; clone size: NA; V gene: TRBV2; J gene: TRBJ2-1; CDR3 protein: CASSGFRITPSYNEQFF; CDR3 DNA: TGTGCCAGCAGTGGGTTTAGGATAACACCCTCCTACAATGAGCAGTTCTTC
D gene: NA; clone size: few; V gene: TRBV4-3; J gene: TRBJ1-2; CDR3 protein: CASSPSGGSYGYTF; CDR3 DNA: TGCGCCAGCAGCCCTAGCGGGGGTTCCTATGGCTACACCTTC
D gene: NA; clone size: NA; V gene: TRBV5-6; J gene: TRBJ2-2; CDR3 protein: CASSLEAGETGELFF; CDR3 DNA: TGTGCCAGCAGCTTGGAAGCGGGTGAGACCGGGGAGCTGTTTTTT
D gene: NA; clone size: NA; V gene: TRBV18; J gene: TRBJ1-1; CDR3 protein: CASSPPRPSPVAFF; CDR3 DNA: TGTGCCAGCTCACCTCCACGGCCTTCACCTGTAGCTTTCTTT
D gene: NA; clone size: NA; V gene: TRBV7-2; J gene: TRBJ2-7; CDR3 protein: CASSTGAYEQYF; CDR3 DNA: TGTGCCAGCAGCACCGGTGCTTACGAGCAGTACTTC
D gene: NA; clone size: NA; V gene: TRBV9; J gene: TRBJ2-2; CDR3 protein: CASSPLSGKGHGELFF; CDR3 DNA: TGTGCCAGCAGCCCCTTGTCGGGGAAGGGGCACGGGGAGCTGTTTTTT
D gene: NA; clone size: once; V gene: TRBV11-2; J gene: TRBJ2-7; CDR3 protein: CASSLGREVGSHEQYF; CDR3 DNA: TGTGCCAGCAGCTTGGGACGTGAGGTCGGCTCGCACGAGCAGTACTTC
D gene: TRBD1; clone size: NA; V gene: TRBV4-1; J gene: TRBJ1-5; CDR3 protein: CASSQSRRTGGLSNQPQHF; CDR3 DNA: TGCGCCAGCAGCCAATCCCGCAGGACAGGGGGCTTAAGCAATCAGCCCCAGCATTTT
D gene: NA; clone size: NA; V gene: TRBV11-2; J gene: TRBJ2-1; CDR3 protein: CASSLDKGRIYNEQFF; CDR3 DNA: TGTGCCAGCAGCTTAGATAAAGGGCGGATCTACAATGAGCAGTTCTTC
D gene: NA; clone size: NA; V gene: TRBV28; J gene: TRBJ1-5; CDR3 protein: CASSFPRGAQPQHF; CDR3 DNA: TGTGCCAGCAGTTTCCCCCGAGGGGCTCAGCCCCAGCATTTT
D gene: NA; clone size: NA; V gene: TRBV7-9; J gene: TRBJ2-1; CDR3 protein: CASSRLRGEKYNEQFF; CDR3 DNA: TGTGCCAGCAGCCGACTCAGGGGGGAGAAGTACAATGAGCAGTTCTTC
D gene: TRBD1; clone size: NA; V gene: TRBV10-3; J gene: TRBJ2-7; CDR3 protein: CAISESHPGQGTYEQYF; CDR3 DNA: TGTGCCATCAGTGAGTCGCACCCGGGACAGGGCACCTACGAGCAGTACTTC
D gene: TRBD1; clone size: NA; V gene: TRBV4-2; J gene: TRBJ2-7; CDR3 protein: CASSQDAGGRYEQYF; CDR3 DNA: TGTGCCAGCAGCCAAGATGCAGGGGGCAGGTACGAGCAGTACTTC
D gene: NA; clone size: NA; V gene: TRBV6-2/TRBV6-3; J gene: TRBJ2-7; CDR3 protein: CASSYVLRLGYEQYF; CDR3 DNA: TGTGCCAGCAGTTACGTTCTGAGGTTGGGCTACGAGCAGTACTTC
D gene: NA; clone size: NA; V gene: TRBV15; J gene: TRBJ1-1; CDR3 protein: CATSTTESVTEAFF; CDR3 DNA: TGTGCCACCTCGACCACGGAATCGGTCACTGAAGCTTTCTTT
D gene: NA; clone size: once; V gene: TRBV6-5; J gene: TRBJ1-4; CDR3 protein: CASSPRSGPNEKLFF; CDR3 DNA: TGTGCCAGCAGTCCCCGGTCGGGTCCTAATGAAAAACTGTTTTTT
D gene: NA; clone size: NA; V gene: TRBV5-6; J gene: TRBJ2-6; CDR3 protein: CASSLNGGGGSGANVLTF; CDR3 DNA: TGTGCCAGCAGCTTGAACGGGGGCGGTGGCTCTGGGGCCAACGTCCTGACTTTC
D gene: NA; clone size: NA; V gene: TRBV2; J gene: TRBJ1-2; CDR3 protein: CASQGTFADYGYTF; CDR3 DNA: TGTGCCAGCCAAGGGACCTTTGCGGACTATGGCTACACCTTC
D gene: TRBD1; clone size: NA; V gene: TRBV28; J gene: TRBJ2-5; CDR3 protein: CASRESRDRFFQTQYF; CDR3 DNA: TGTGCCAGCAGGGAGTCCCGGGACAGGTTTTTTCAGACCCAGTACTTC
D gene: NA; clone size: NA; V gene: TRBV18; J gene: TRBJ2-1; CDR3 protein: CASSPQVGRYNEQFF; CDR3 DNA: TGTGCCAGCTCACCACAGGTAGGACGGTACAATGAGCAGTTCTTC
D gene: TRBD2; clone size: NA; V gene: TRBV5-5; J gene: TRBJ2-3; CDR3 protein: CASSLISSGGLSTDTQYF; CDR3 DNA: TGTGCCAGCAGCTTGATATCTAGCGGGGGGTTGAGCACAGATACGCAGTATTTT
D gene: NA; clone size: once; V gene: TRBV7-9; J gene: TRBJ1-4; CDR3 protein: CASSRAGVEKLFF; CDR3 DNA: TGTGCCAGCAGTCGAGCAGGGGTGGAAAAACTGTTTTTT
D gene: NA; clone size: NA; V gene: TRBV5-1; J gene: TRBJ2-7; CDR3 protein: CASSLAGYYSEQYF; CDR3 DNA: TGCGCCAGCAGCTTGGCCGGGTATTACTCCGAGCAGTACTTC
D gene: NA; clone size: many; V gene: TRBV2; J gene: TRBJ1-2; CDR3 protein: CASSDAGYYGYTF; CDR3 DNA: TGTGCCAGCAGTGATGCGGGGTACTATGGCTACACCTTC
D gene: NA; clone size: NA; V gene: TRBV28; J gene: TRBJ1-2; CDR3 protein: CASSRPGPYGYTF; CDR3 DNA: TGTGCCAGCAGCCGACCGGGCCCCTATGGCTACACCTTC
D gene: TRBD1; clone size: NA; V gene: TRBV11-2; J gene: TRBJ1-1; CDR3 protein: CASSRQGGNTEAFF; CDR3 DNA: TGTGCCAGCAGCCGACAGGGAGGGAACACTGAAGCTTTCTTT
D gene: NA; clone size: once; V gene: TRBV4-3; J gene: TRBJ1-2; CDR3 protein: CASSQDYNRLSGYTF; CDR3 DNA: TGCGCCAGCAGCCAAGATTATAACAGACTATCGGGCTACACCTTC
D gene: TRBD2; clone size: few; V gene: TRBV6-6; J gene: TRBJ2-5; CDR3 protein: CASSAGTIEQETQYF; CDR3 DNA: TGTGCCAGCAGTGCCGGGACTATTGAACAAGAGACCCAGTACTTC
D gene: NA; clone size: NA; V gene: TRBV5-1; J gene: TRBJ2-7; CDR3 protein: CASSPGGPWNEQYF; CDR3 DNA: TGCGCCAGCAGCCCTGGGGGTCCCTGGAACGAGCAGTACTTC
D gene: NA; clone size: NA; V gene: TRBV7-9; J gene: TRBJ2-7; CDR3 protein: CASSDLQDSYEQYF; CDR3 DNA: TGTGCCAGCAGCGACCTACAGGACTCCTACGAGCAGTACTTC
D gene: NA; clone size: few; V gene: TRBV24-1; J gene: TRBJ2-5; CDR3 protein: CATSDSDRTSQKTQYF; CDR3 DNA: TGTGCCACCAGTGATTCCGACAGGACCTCACAGAAGACCCAGTACTTC